The entry below gives a single T cell receptor (beta chain) sequence along with its context. No antigen is known for it. The record originates from a study of identifying expanded T cells in peripheral blood. Notes on the study in general: Variance in clone template counts between approximately 2-week samples significantly increased with total template count across all healthy donors.

Profiling relied on immunoSEQ multiplex PCR, and the TCRdb table lists in-frame clones only, not all of them. The table has under 150,000 clones, less than 90% seen once; the top ten hold around 8.4%. Germline CDR1 and CDR2: KGHSH and LQKENI. V was cut by 0 bases and J by 2 bases, with 11 bases left in between. There are 16 residues in the CDR3. Material: blood. This TCR was recovered from a person aged 18 to 70 in good health. The rearrangement links TRBV18 to TRBJ1-5; D perhaps matches TRBD1 (6 bases). The CDR3 DNA sequence: TGTGCCAGCTCACCACCGACAGGATACGGCAATCAGCCCCAGCATTTT. It specifies CASSPPTGYGNQPQHF.